The 20 T cell receptor beta chains below come from one sample, sequenced in a study of OX40 agonist ivuxolimab in advanced cancers. Assay used: immunoSEQ multiplex PCR; TCRdb lists only in-frame clones, some missing. The data show fewer than 45,000 clones, roughly nine tenths seen once. This material consisted of CD4+ or CD8+ T cells sorted from blood, taken in a trial of the OX40 agonist ivuxolimab. These receptors all stem from an adult with an advanced solid tumor such as melanoma, head and neck, liver or kidney cancer.

The genes are TRBV19 and TRBJ1-4; the match to TRBD1 covers 9 bases. V was clipped by 7 bases and J by 8 bases; unmatched bases: 8. The CDR3 spans 14 residues. Per germline, CDR1 LNHDA and CDR2 SQIVND (reference sequence). The DNA of the CDR3 is TGTGCCAGTACTCCCCAGGGACAGGGAGAAAAACTGTTTTTT. Residues: CASTPQGQGEKLFF. Full variable domain (missing parts from reference TRBV19 and TRBJ1-4): DGGITQSPKYLFRKEGQNVTLSCEQNLNHDAMYWYRQDPGQGLRLIYYSQIVNDFQKGDIAEGYSVSREKKESFPLTVTSAQKNPTAFYLCASTPQGQGEKLFFGSGTQLSVL.

The chain couples TRBV4-1 to TRBJ1-6, with a weak D call TRBD1 (5 bases). Germline CDR1 reads MGHRA; CDR2 reads YSYEKL. The germline V and J ends were trimmed by 0 bases and 9 bases, with 12 bases remaining between them. The CDR3 contains 15 residues. The CDR3 nucleotides are TGCGCCAGCAGCCAAGACCAGGGTTTGAGTTCACCCCTCCACTTT. This translates into CASSQDQGLSSPLHF.

This chain uses TRBV6-1 with TRBJ1-3; 11 bases fit TRBD1. V was clipped by 11 bases and J by 5 bases; unmatched bases: 11. In germline, CDR1 is MNHNS, CDR2 SASEGT. This CDR3 is built from 15 residues. The CDR3 loop reads CAGRPGQGGRNTIYF. The CDR3 region has the DNA TGTGCCGGAAGACCGGGACAGGGGGGTCGAAACACCATATATTTT.

This chain links TRBV6-5 with TRBJ1-1; D remains ambiguous. The V gene lost 0 bases and the J gene lost 4 bases, with 12 bases spanning the gap. The CDR3 spans 15 residues. Germline V gene sequence: CDR1 MNHEY, CDR2 SVGAGI. This chain's CDR3 is CASSYSYSWGTEAFF. The CDR3 nucleotides are TGTGCCAGCAGTTACTCGTACTCCTGGGGCACTGAAGCTTTCTTT.

This chain uses TRBV5-1 with TRBJ1-4; 8 positions agree with TRBD1. Germline V gene sequence: CDR1 SGHRS, CDR2 YFSETQ. The CDR3 contains 16 residues. Unmatched junction bases numbered 11, after V lost 0 bases and J lost 10 bases. The CDR3 loop is CASSLEAPQGGGKLFF. As DNA, the CDR3 is TGCGCCAGCAGCTTGGAGGCCCCACAGGGGGGGGGAAAACTGTTTTTT.

The chain uses TRBV11-3 and TRBJ1-4, with D unclear. The germline V gene has CDR1 SGHNT and CDR2 YENEEA. Trimming pared 2 bases from V and 6 bases from J, leaving 10 bases between. This CDR3 region has 14 residues. The CDR3 nucleotides read TGTGCCAGCAGCTTATCGACACACGATGAAAAACTGTTTTTT. Its protein is CASSLSTHDEKLFF.

The V and J genes are TRBV19 and TRBJ2-7, with a possible D match to TRBD1 (6 bases). The CDR3 is 15 amino acids. V gave up 2 bases and J gave up 2 bases, with 13 bases separating them. The germline gives CDR1 LNHDA, CDR2 SQIVND (reference sequence). CDR3 nucleotide sequence: TGTGCCAGTAGTATACTCTCCACAGGGACCTACGAGCAGTACTTC. It translates to CASSILSTGTYEQYF.

V usage is TRBV19 and J usage is TRBJ1-2, with 7 bases lining up with TRBD1. After removal of 5 bases from V and 4 bases from J, the junction contained 10 bases not matched to a gene. The CDR3 has 15 residues. CDR1 and CDR2 from the germline V gene are LNHDA and SQIVND (reference sequence). CDR3 bases: TGTGCCAGTAGTGTCGGTACAGGGGTAGGCTATGGCTACACCTTC. Translating gives CASSVGTGVGYGYTF.

The V and J genes are TRBV7-2 and TRBJ2-4, with D perhaps being TRBD1 or TRBD2 (5 bases each). V dropped 0 bases and J dropped 1 base, with 7 bases sitting between them. This CDR3 region has 15 residues. Germline CDR1 SGHTA, CDR2 FQGNSA. Here the CDR3 reads CASSLAWGAKNIQYF. DNA of the CDR3: TGTGCCAGCAGCTTAGCGTGGGGGGCCAAAAACATTCAGTACTTC.

The chain joins TRBV7-2 to TRBJ1-6; D call uncertain. This CDR3 has 14 residues. Trimming cost V 2 bases and J 7 bases, with 9 bases left between them. The germline CDR1 and CDR2 sequences are SGHTA and FQGNSA. The CDR3 bases are TGTGCCAGCAGCTTATCTAGAGACAATTCACCCCTCCACTTT. It translates to CASSLSRDNSPLHF.

The chain uses TRBV21-1 and TRBJ2-7; TRBD1, as called in the table, went unchecked against the DNA. TRBV21-1 is designated a pseudogene. The CDR3 covers 14 residues. In DNA, the CDR3 is TGTGCCAGCAGCACGGGCAGGGCGATATACGAGCAGTACTTC. Amino acid sequence: CASSTGRAIYEQYF.

This chain links TRBV13 with TRBJ2-3, with 11 bases that match TRBD2. V shed 7 bases, J shed 5 bases, and the junction held 11 bases outside the gene matches. CDR1 is PRHDT and CDR2 is FYEKMQ in the germline V gene (reference sequence). The CDR3 length is 16 residues. CDR3 DNA sequence: TGTGCCAGCACCCTAGGGGGACTAGCGGTAGGAGATACGCAGTATTTT. It specifies CASTLGGLAVGDTQYF.

The chain employs TRBV6-5 and TRBJ1-5, with D unresolved. Germline V gene data show CDR1 as MNHEY and CDR2 as SVGAGI. This CDR3 is 12 amino acids long. Trimming stripped 8 bases from V and 9 bases from J, with 14 bases between. CDR3 amino acids: CASGALDGPQHF. The CDR3 nucleotides read TGTGCCAGCGGTGCCTTAGACGGGCCCCAGCATTTT.

This clone appeared a single time. J is TRBJ2-1 and V is TRBV11-3, with 10 positions matching TRBD2. The CDR3 covers 16 residues. The germline V gene has CDR1 SGHNT and CDR2 YENEEA. The V and J ends lost 5 bases and 7 bases, in that order; junction bases with no gene match: 11. The CDR3 loop is CASSPLRGTSENEQFF. The CDR3 region has the DNA TGTGCCAGCAGCCCTCTCCGAGGGACTAGCGAAAATGAGCAGTTCTTC.

The chain joins TRBV6-1 to TRBJ2-3; D unclear. Looked up from germline, CDR1 is MNHNS and CDR2 is SASEGT. The CDR3 loop spans 12 amino acids. Trimming took 7 bases from V and 6 from J, leaving 11 bases between them. This CDR3 reads CASKYLRDTQYF. CDR3 nucleotides: TGTGCCAGCAAGTATCTCCGGGATACGCAGTATTTT.

This rearrangement joins TRBV11-3 to TRBJ2-7; D is undetermined. V lost 0 bases and J 3 bases, leaving 9 bases between the germline ends. This CDR3 is 14 amino acids long. Looked up from germline, CDR1 is SGHNT and CDR2 is YENEEA. This CDR3 is CASSLEGNDYEQYF. In DNA, the CDR3 is TGTGCCAGCAGCTTAGAGGGGAACGACTACGAGCAGTACTTC.

This rearrangement joins TRBV5-4 to TRBJ2-1, with TRBD2 matching over 9 bases. Germline V gene sequence: CDR1 SGHNT, CDR2 YYREEE (reference sequence). CDR3 length: 15 residues. The junction had 4 bases not matched to a gene; V was cut back by 0 bases and J by 6 bases. CDR3 sequence reads: CASSLDSGGFNEQFF. The CDR3 bases are TGTGCCAGCAGCTTGGACAGCGGGGGGTTCAATGAGCAGTTCTTC.

The chain joins TRBV6-6 to TRBJ1-5; D might be TRBD1 (5 bases). From germline, CDR1 is MNHNY and CDR2 SVGAGI (reference sequence). This CDR3 spans 16 amino acids. V lost 3 bases, J lost 2 bases, and 14 bases lay in between. The CDR3 sequence: CASSYHQGYGNQPQHF. As DNA, the CDR3 is TGTGCCAGCAGTTATCATCAGGGCTACGGCAATCAGCCCCAGCATTTT.

J is TRBJ2-1 and V is TRBV21-1; the table gives TRBD2 as D, unverified against the DNA. TRBV21-1 is labeled a pseudogene. The CDR3 runs 16 residues. The CDR3 nucleotides read TGTGCCAGCAGCAAAGCAGCGGGGGGGCCGGTGTGGGAGCAGTTCTTC. Protein sequence: CASSKAAGGPVWEQFF.

This chain links TRBV27 with TRBJ1-5; TRBD1 agrees at 10 bases. The V and J ends lost 5 bases and 7 bases, in that order; junction bases with no gene match: 11. The CDR3 is made up of 16 amino acids. Germline CDR1 and CDR2: MNHEY and SMNVEV (reference sequence). The CDR3 spells CASSPGTGESWQPQHF. The CDR3 region has the DNA TGTGCCAGCAGTCCCGGGACAGGGGAGTCTTGGCAGCCCCAGCATTTT.